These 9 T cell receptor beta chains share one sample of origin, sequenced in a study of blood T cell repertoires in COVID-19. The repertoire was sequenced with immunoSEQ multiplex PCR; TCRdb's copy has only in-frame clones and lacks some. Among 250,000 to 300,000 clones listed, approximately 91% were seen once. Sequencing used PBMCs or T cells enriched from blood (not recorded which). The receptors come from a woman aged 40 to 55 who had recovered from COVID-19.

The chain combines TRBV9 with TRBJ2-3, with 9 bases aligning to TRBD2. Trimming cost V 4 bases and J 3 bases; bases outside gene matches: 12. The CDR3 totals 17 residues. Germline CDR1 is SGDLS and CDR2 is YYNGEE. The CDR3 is CASSPRSGGRVTDTQYF. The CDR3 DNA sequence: TGTGCCAGCAGCCCCCGTTCGGGCGGGAGGGTGACAGATACGCAGTATTTT.

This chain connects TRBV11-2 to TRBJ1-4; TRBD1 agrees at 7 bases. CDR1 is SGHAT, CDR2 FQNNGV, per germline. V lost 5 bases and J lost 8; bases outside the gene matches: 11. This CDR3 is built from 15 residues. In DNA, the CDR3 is TGTGCCAGCAGCGACTCCGGGACAGCGGACGAAAAACTGTTTTTT. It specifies CASSDSGTADEKLFF.

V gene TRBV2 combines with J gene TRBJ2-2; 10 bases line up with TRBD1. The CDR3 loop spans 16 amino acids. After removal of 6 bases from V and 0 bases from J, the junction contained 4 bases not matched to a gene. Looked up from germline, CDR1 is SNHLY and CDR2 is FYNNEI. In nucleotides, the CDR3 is TGTGCCAGCAGATGGGACAGGGGAGCGAACACCGGGGAGCTGTTTTTT. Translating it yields CASRWDRGANTGELFF.

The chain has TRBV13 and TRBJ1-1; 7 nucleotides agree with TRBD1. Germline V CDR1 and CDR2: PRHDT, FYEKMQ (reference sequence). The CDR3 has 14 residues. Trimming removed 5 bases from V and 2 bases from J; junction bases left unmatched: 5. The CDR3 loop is CASSPGDRNTEAFF. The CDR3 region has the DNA TGTGCCAGCAGCCCGGGGGACAGAAACACTGAAGCTTTCTTT.

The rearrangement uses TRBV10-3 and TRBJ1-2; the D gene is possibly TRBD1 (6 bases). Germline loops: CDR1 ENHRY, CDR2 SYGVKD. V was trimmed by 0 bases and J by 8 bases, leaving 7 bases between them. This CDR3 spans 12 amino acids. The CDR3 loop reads CAISESGAGYTF. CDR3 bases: TGTGCCATCAGTGAGTCGGGGGCGGGCTACACCTTC.

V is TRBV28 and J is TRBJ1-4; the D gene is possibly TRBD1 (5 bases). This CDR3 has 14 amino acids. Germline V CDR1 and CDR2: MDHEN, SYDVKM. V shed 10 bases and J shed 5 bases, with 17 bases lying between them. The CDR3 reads CATRRGSPNEKLFF. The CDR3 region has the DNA TGTGCCACCCGGAGGGGCTCGCCGAATGAAAAACTGTTTTTT.

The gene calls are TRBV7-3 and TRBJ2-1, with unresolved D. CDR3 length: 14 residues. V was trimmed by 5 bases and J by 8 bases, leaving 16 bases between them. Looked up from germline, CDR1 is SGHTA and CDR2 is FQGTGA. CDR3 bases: TGTGCCAGCAGCCCCGCCGCGGCTGGTTATGAGCAGTTCTTC. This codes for CASSPAAAGYEQFF.

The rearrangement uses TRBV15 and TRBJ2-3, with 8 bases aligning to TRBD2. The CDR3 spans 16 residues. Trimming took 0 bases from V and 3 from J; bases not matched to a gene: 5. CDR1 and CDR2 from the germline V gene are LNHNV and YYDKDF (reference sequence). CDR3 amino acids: CATSRDQGGRTDTQYF. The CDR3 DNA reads TGTGCCACCAGCAGAGATCAAGGCGGGAGGACAGATACGCAGTATTTT. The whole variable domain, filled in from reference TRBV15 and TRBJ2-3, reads DAMVIQNPRYQVTQFGKPVTLSCSQTLNHNVMYWYQQKSSQAPKLLFHYYDKDFNNEADTPDNFQSRRPNTSFCFLDIRSPGLGDTAMYLCATSRDQGGRTDTQYFGPGTRLTVL.

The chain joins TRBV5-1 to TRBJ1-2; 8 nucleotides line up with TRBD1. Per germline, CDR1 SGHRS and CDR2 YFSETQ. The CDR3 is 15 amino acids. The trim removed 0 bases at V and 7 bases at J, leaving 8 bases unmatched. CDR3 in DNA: TGCGCCAGCAGCTTGGCCGCTGGACAGGGTAGTGGCTACACCTTC. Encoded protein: CASSLAAGQGSGYTF.